This TCR beta chain appears in the sequencing data of a study of CD8 T cells in ankylosing spondylitis (dated by TCRdb to 2015 to 2018). The study in broad terms: T cell receptor beta repertoires were profiled in healthy donors and ankylosing spondylitis patients so that disease-linked TCR variants could be found. The full study cohort comprised about 24 ankylosing spondylitis patients and approximately 100 healthy donors. Peripheral blood was sampled, and synovial fluid was also collected from ankylosing spondylitis patients.

Concerning this clonotype itself: Its antigen is not yet known. No base qualities exist here, and no much larger clone lies one base off it.

Via the germline V gene, CDR1 is LGHNA and CDR2 YNFKEQ. Germline trimming amounts to 1 base on V and 0 bases on J, with 8 as the count of junction bases outside the gene matches. The CDR3 contains 17 residues, cysteine and phenylalanine counted. Solely the CDR3 DNA is kept, with 51 bases framed from the first base. Paper-wide results and their limitations: According to the report, matched synovial fluid samples from ankylosing spondylitis patients were significantly enriched for the disease-linked clones. The disease-linked clones showed a CD8+ phenotype and occurred at relatively low frequencies in peripheral blood. A TCR beta motif made up of several highly homologous amino acid variants appeared to be characteristic of blood from ankylosing spondylitis patients. Some motif variants were previously reported in synovial fluid and blood of reactive arthritis patients, suggesting common disease-initiation mechanisms.

These reads were obtained on an Illumina HiSeq 2500. TCR beta libraries were prepared by quantitative 5'-RACE with molecular barcodes. On the study's bioinformatics: A new computational method based on a probabilistic model of VDJ rearrangement was used to identify disease-linked TCR variants. TCRdb trimmed the raw reads at Q25, called clones with MiXCR and kept productive beta chains. CDR3 protein sequences are deduplicated, and each keeps its most common genes and DNA. TCRdb's processing, not the study's, gives the V and J calls here. The sample contains fewer than 250,000 distinct CDR3 sequences, approximately 20% of them found a single time. The leading ten clones occupy about two fifths of the sample.

This chain joins TRBV4-2 to TRBJ2-7; a stretch of 8 junction bases matches TRBD2. This clonotype originated in a male donor with ankylosing spondylitis. The material sequenced was blood, either unsorted or a sorted T cell fraction (not recorded which). CDR3 loop: CASSQAPTSGISYEQYF. The base sequence is TGTGCCAGCAGCCAAGCGCCCACTAGCGGAATCTCCTACGAGCAGTACTTC.